This TCR beta chain was found in a study of blood T cell repertoires in COVID-19. Two negative PCRs, clearance, or symptom resolution were required of recovered Cohort 3 donors. Germline CDR1 is SGHTA and CDR2 is FQGNSA. The V gene end was trimmed by 6 bases and the J gene end by 6 bases; junction bases not matched to a gene: 5. This CDR3 region has 14 residues. Profiled with immunoSEQ multiplex PCR; TCRdb holds only in-frame clones, not every one. The sample records around 390,000 clones, just under 90% being singletons. Sequenced material: PBMCs or T cells enriched from blood (not recorded which). This chain links TRBV7-2 with TRBJ1-6; 7 nucleotides align to TRBD1. The source of this sequence is a woman aged 45-60 years who had recovered from COVID-19. The chain's CDR3 is CASSSTGRNSPLHF. For the CDR3, the DNA is TGTGCCAGCAGTTCGACAGGGCGTAATTCACCCCTCCACTTT.